This T cell receptor (beta chain) was profiled in a study of T-cell reconstitution after alpha-beta-depleted transplantation in children. The V segment lost 6 bases and the J segment 0 bases; nucleotides outside the gene matches: 5. This CDR3 has 17 amino acids. Per the germline V gene, CDR1 is MNHNS and CDR2 is SASEGT. General study findings and limits: Most T-cell counts and diversity one year after the transplant came from T cells that were newly produced.

This sample's TCRbeta library carried unique molecular identifier barcodes. Via MiXCR, TCRdb re-called the PCR reads, giving one row per CDR3 protein. The sample carries some 840,000 distinct CDR3 sequences, roughly 16% recorded once. Note on this clonotype: The antigen is undetermined.

The chain employs TRBV6-1 and TRBJ2-1; 13 bases line up with TRBD2. This TCR was recovered from a male patient aged 10 to 17 who had a stem cell transplant for acute lymphoblastic leukemia, so the T cells may come from the graft donor. Material: PBMCs, mostly from graft donor cells, obtained 360 days after TCRalphabeta/CD19-depleted stem cell transplant. The chain's CDR3 is CASRGTSGDSSYNEQFF. Written as DNA, the CDR3 is TGTGCCAGCAGGGGGACTAGCGGGGATAGCTCCTACAATGAGCAGTTCTTC.